This T cell receptor (beta chain) was recorded in a study of spatial heterogeneity in lung cancer (dated by TCRdb to the late 2010s). Some background on the complete study: Beta-chain transcripts were consistently detected in greater numbers than alpha-chain transcripts, which likely reflected higher beta-chain transcript abundance. TCR transcript counts in tumor regions correlated strongly with a T cell transcriptional module score from matched bulk RNA-seq. In the raw uncorrected reads, each unique combination of TCR and UMI appeared more than ten times on average. The study quantitatively compared TCR alpha and beta repertoires across multiple tumor regions, matched nontumor lung and blood in non-small cell lung cancer. Nonsynonymous mutation counts, determined by whole-exome sequencing of tumor tissue, were related to features of the TCR repertoire. Both alpha and beta chains were TCR-sequenced in hundreds of tumor regions, roughly 70 matched nontumor lung samples and around 54 PBMC samples obtained at surgery. Overall results and qualifications from the work: Estimated TCR-seq coverage of tumor T cells was only approximately 7.4% for alpha chains and roughly 12% for beta chains. A correlation was observed between the number of expanded intratumoral alpha and beta TCRs and the tumor nonsynonymous mutation count. The count of ubiquitous expanded TCRs correlated with the count of ubiquitous nonsynonymous mutations, and the count of regional expanded TCRs correlated with the count of regional nonsynonymous mutations. Additional single-cell paired TCR alpha and beta sequencing was considered necessary to confirm, at a functional level, the hypothesis that regional TCRs recognize regional mutations.

This clonotype was counted ten times or more. Its antigen has not been determined. Base quality data are lacking; no much larger clone is found one base away. Library preparation employed 5' RACE. TCRdb shows the sequencer as NextSeq 500. In the TCR library protocol, a unique molecular identifier was attached to each TCR cDNA molecule so that PCR and sequencing errors could be corrected. In the authors' own workflow: TCR identification, UMI-based error correction and CDR3 extraction were performed with Decombinator tools. TCRs above a frequency of 2 per 1,000, corresponding to the top 1% of the tumor frequency distribution, were defined as expanded. Expanded tumor TCRs statistically deemed absent (corrected P<0.05) from at least one tumor region were classed as regional, and all other expanded tumor TCRs were classed as ubiquitous. Each repertoire was subsampled 100 times to 5,000 TCRs, after which Renyi diversity was computed with the R vegan package. CDR3 similarity networks were built from amino acid triplet string-kernel similarity, connecting CDR3s with pairwise similarity above 0.82. The public reads were reanalyzed by TCRdb: fastp trimming at Q25, MiXCR alignment, in-frame beta chains only. Every CDR3 protein is listed once, alongside the most common genes and DNA of its rows. What appears here as the V and J calls and clone size reflects TCRdb's work, not the paper's. The sample table records 15,000 to 20,000 distinct CDR3 sequences; under 7% of these occur just once. About 4% of the sample is taken by the ten largest.

Reading from cysteine to phenylalanine, the CDR3 counts 16 amino acids. Just CDR3 DNA is preserved here, 48 bases in frame from base 1. V is reduced by 0 bases and J by 6 bases, leaving a spacing of 12 bases between them. As encoded in the germline V gene, CDR1 is LGHNA while CDR2 is YSLEER. This specimen's time point label, interpreted: sample taken at primary tumor resection. Samples were obtained from 72 patients with early-stage, untreated non-small cell lung cancer from the lung TRACERx cohort. Without any cell sorting, TCR sequencing was performed on whole RNA extracted either from tumor and nontumor lung tissue or from cryopreserved PBMC samples. Only patients for whom sufficient RNA was available from at least two tumor regions were selected for TCR sequencing. Tumor and adjacent nontumor lung specimens were reviewed by a lung pathologist before selection.

Sequencing was performed on lung tumor tissue, taken at surgery. The clonotype was recovered from a female donor with early-stage non-small cell lung cancer. The chain is encoded by TRBV4-3 joined to TRBJ1-6; the best D guess is TRBD1, with 5 bases matching. The nucleotides are TGCGCCAGCAGCCAAGATGAAGGGACGGGTAATTCACCCCTCCACTTT. It encodes CASSQDEGTGNSPLHF.